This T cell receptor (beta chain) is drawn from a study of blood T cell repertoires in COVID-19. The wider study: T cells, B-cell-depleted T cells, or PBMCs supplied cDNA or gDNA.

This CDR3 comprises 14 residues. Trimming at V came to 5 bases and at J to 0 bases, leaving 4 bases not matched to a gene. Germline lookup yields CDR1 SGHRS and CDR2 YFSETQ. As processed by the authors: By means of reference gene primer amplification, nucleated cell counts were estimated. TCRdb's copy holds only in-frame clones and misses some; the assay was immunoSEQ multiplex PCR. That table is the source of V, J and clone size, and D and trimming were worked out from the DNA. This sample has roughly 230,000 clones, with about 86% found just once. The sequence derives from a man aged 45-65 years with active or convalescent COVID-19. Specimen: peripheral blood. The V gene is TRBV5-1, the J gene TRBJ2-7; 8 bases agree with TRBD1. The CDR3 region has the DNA TGCGCCAGCAGTAACAGGGGGGACTCCTACGAGCAGTACTTC. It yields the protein CASSNRGDSYEQYF.